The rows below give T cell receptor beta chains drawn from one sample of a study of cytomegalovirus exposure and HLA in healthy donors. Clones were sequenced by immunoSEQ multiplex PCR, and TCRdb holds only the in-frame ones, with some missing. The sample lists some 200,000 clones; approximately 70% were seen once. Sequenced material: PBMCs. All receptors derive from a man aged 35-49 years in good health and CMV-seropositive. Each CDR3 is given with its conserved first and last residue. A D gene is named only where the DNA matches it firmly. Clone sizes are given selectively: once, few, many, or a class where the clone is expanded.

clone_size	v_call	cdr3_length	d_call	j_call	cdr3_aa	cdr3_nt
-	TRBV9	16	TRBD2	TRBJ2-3	CASSLRTSTSTDTQYF	TGTGCCAGCAGCCTCCGGACTAGCACCAGCACAGATACGCAGTATTTT
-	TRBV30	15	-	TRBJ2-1	CAWSVAGAGGNEQFF	TGTGCCTGGAGTGTCGCGGGGGCCGGTGGCAATGAGCAGTTCTTC
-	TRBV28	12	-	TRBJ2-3	CASSLSRDTQYF	TGTGCCAGCAGTTTGTCGAGGGATACGCAGTATTTT
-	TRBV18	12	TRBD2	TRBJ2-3	CASSSLAGTQYF	TGTGCCAGCTCGTCCCTAGCGGGTACGCAGTATTTT
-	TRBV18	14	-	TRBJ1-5	CASSAGGKGQPQHF	TGTGCCAGCTCCGCCGGGGGTAAGGGGCAGCCCCAGCATTTT
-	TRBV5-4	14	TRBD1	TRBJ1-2	CASSFGDRASGYTF	TGTGCCAGCAGCTTTGGGGACAGGGCTTCCGGCTACACCTTC
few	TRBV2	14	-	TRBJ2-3	CASSEAQTTRAGDF	TGTGCCAGCAGTGAAGCGCAAACGACACGGGCAGGGGATTTT
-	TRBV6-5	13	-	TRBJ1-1	CASSYLGDTEAFF	TGTGCCAGCAGTTACCTAGGGGACACTGAAGCTTTCTTT
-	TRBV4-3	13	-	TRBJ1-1	CASSLDLLGGAFF	TGCGCCAGCAGCCTCGACCTACTCGGAGGAGCTTTCTTT
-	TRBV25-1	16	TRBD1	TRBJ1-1	CASSGTPGQNGRLAFF	TGTGCCAGCAGTGGGACCCCGGGACAGAATGGTCGATTGGCTTTCTTT
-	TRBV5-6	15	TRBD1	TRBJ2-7	CASSFVQGERYEQYF	TGTGCCAGCAGCTTTGTACAGGGGGAAAGGTACGAGCAGTACTTC
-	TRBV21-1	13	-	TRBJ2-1	CASSKDSVGEQFF	TGTGCCAGCAGCAAAGACAGTGTGGGTGAGCAGTTCTTC
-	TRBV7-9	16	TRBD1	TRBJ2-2	CATHRDRGYNTGELFF	TGTGCCACCCACCGGGACAGGGGGTATAACACCGGGGAGCTGTTTTTT
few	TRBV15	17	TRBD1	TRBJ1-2	CATSPSRGTGAAGGYTF	TGTGCCACCAGCCCTAGTCGTGGGACAGGGGCCGCGGGTGGCTACACCTTC
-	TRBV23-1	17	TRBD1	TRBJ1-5	CASVKGTGVGRDQPQHF	TGCGCCAGCGTTAAAGGGACAGGGGTTGGTCGGGATCAGCCCCAGCATTTT
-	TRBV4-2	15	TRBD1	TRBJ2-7	CASSPSGTGFYEQYF	TGTGCCAGCAGCCCAAGTGGGACAGGGTTCTACGAGCAGTACTTC
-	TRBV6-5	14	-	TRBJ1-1	CASTTGGRVTEAFF	TGTGCCAGCACCACGGGGGGCAGGGTCACTGAAGCTTTCTTT
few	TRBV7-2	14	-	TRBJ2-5	CASSTQGAAETQYF	TGTGCCAGCAGCACTCAGGGTGCCGCGGAGACCCAGTACTTC
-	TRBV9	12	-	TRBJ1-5	CASSVGNQPQHF	TGTGCCAGCAGCGTCGGGAATCAGCCCCAGCATTTT
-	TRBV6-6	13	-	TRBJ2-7	CASSPWGGDEQYF	TGTGCCAGCAGTCCTTGGGGGGGCGACGAGCAGTACTTC
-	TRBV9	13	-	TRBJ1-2	CASSREGGYGYTF	TGTGCCAGCAGCCGAGAAGGAGGGTATGGCTACACCTTC
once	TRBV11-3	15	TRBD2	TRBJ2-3	CASSSGGEYTDTQYF	TGTGCCAGCAGCTCCGGGGGGGAATACACAGATACGCAGTATTTT
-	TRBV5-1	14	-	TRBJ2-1	CASSFPGGYNEQFF	TGCGCCAGCAGCTTCCCAGGGGGGTACAATGAGCAGTTCTTC
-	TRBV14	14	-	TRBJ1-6	CASSQNFQASPLHF	TGTGCCAGCAGCCAAAATTTCCAGGCTTCACCCCTCCACTTT
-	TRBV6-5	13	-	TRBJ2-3	CASRGRVTDTQYF	TGTGCCAGCAGGGGCAGAGTCACAGATACGCAGTATTTT
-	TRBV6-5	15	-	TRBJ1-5	CASSTTGSGNQPQHF	TGTGCCAGCAGCACGACAGGCTCCGGCAATCAGCCCCAGCATTTT
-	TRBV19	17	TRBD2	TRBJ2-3	CASSSKLAGIVTDTQYF	TGTGCCAGTAGTTCGAAACTAGCGGGTATTGTCACAGATACGCAGTATTTT
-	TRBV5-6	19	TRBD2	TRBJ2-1	CASSLLYDLGLAGFNEQFF	TGTGCCAGCAGCTTGCTGTATGACCTGGGACTAGCGGGGTTCAATGAGCAGTTCTTC
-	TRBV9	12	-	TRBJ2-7	CASSDDSYEQYF	TGTGCCAGCAGCGACGACAGCTACGAGCAGTACTTC
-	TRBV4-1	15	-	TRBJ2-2	CASSQDEGTTGELLF	TGCGCCAGCAGCCAAGATGAGGGTACCACCGGGGAGCTGCTTTTT
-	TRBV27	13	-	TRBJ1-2	CASRPGGRYGYTF	TGTGCCAGCAGGCCGGGGGGTCGGTATGGCTACACCTTC
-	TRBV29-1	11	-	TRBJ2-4	CSVEGANIQYF	TGCAGCGTTGAAGGGGCAAACATTCAGTACTTC
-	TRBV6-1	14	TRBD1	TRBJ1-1	CASSVDRGDTEAFF	TGTGCCAGCAGTGTGGACAGGGGGGACACTGAAGCTTTCTTT
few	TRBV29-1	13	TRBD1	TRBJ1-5	CSVGGGVGQPQHF	TGCAGCGTTGGAGGGGGCGTCGGACAGCCCCAGCATTTT
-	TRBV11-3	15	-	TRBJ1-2	CASSLPPDRNYGYTF	TGTGCCAGCAGCTTGCCCCCCGACAGAAACTATGGCTACACCTTC
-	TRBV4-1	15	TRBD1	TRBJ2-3	CASSQVDRSTDTQYF	TGCGCCAGCAGCCAAGTGGACAGGAGCACAGATACGCAGTATTTT
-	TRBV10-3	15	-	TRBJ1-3	CAIRLGGNSGNTIYF	TGTGCCATCAGATTAGGGGGAAACTCTGGAAACACCATATATTTT